This is a list of T cell receptor beta chains from one sample in a study of Graves' ophthalmopathy and Graves' hyperthyroidism. TCRdb re-analysed the multiplex PCR reads in MiXCR, keeping a single row per CDR3 protein. The sample consists of about 390,000 distinct CDR3 sequences, less than 20% of them appearing once. The source material was peripheral blood. These receptors all stem from a woman in her late teens or twenties with stable Graves' hyperthyroidism. The CDR3 runs from the conserved cysteine through the conserved F or W. A D gene is named only where the DNA matches it firmly. Clone size is stated in some rows and not others, as once, few, many or a class when expanded.

CDR3	DNA	J	size	D	V
CASSFRGALYEQYF	TGTGCCAGCAGCTTTCGGGGAGCTCTCTACGAGCAGTACTTC	TRBJ2-7	.	.	TRBV11-1
CASSLTNRGRSQPQHF	TGTGCCAGCAGTCTCACAAACAGGGGACGCAGTCAGCCCCAGCATTTT	TRBJ1-5	many	TRBD1	TRBV12-3/TRBV12-4
CASGQGNLQETQYF	TGTGCCAGCGGACAGGGTAATCTCCAAGAGACCCAGTACTTC	TRBJ2-5	many	TRBD1	TRBV12-3/TRBV12-4
CASSLPGPHSPLHF	TGTGCCAGCAGCCTCCCGGGCCCACATTCACCCCTCCACTTT	TRBJ1-6	many	.	TRBV13
CASSKGDTDTQYF	TGTGCCAGCTCGAAGGGGGACACAGATACGCAGTATTTT	TRBJ2-3	.	.	TRBV18
CASSLDRPGEQYF	TGCGCCAGCAGCTTGGACAGGCCTGGGGAGCAGTACTTC	TRBJ2-7	many	.	TRBV5-1
CASSLGPGTDTEAFF	TGTGCCAGCAGTTTAGGCCCCGGGACAGACACTGAAGCTTTCTTT	TRBJ1-1	.	TRBD1	TRBV12-3/TRBV12-4
CASSYYPGQGYEQYF	TGTGCCAGCAGTTATTATCCGGGACAGGGTTACGAGCAGTACTTC	TRBJ2-7	.	TRBD1	TRBV6-5
CASSPRTGGQETQYF	TGTGCCAGCAGCCCGCGGACAGGGGGCCAAGAGACCCAGTACTTC	TRBJ2-5	many	TRBD1	TRBV3-1
CASVPQGRMNGYTF	TGTGCCAGCGTCCCACAGGGCAGAATGAATGGCTACACCTTC	TRBJ1-2	many	.	TRBV7-9
CASARSTNTGELFF	TGTGCCAGCGCTCGGAGCACGAACACCGGGGAGCTGTTTTTT	TRBJ2-2	many	.	TRBV6-1
CSVEGRGETQYF	TGCAGCGTTGAGGGGAGAGGAGAGACCCAGTACTTC	TRBJ2-5	many	.	TRBV29-1
CASSSDPMRTNYGYTF	TGTGCCAGCAGCTCGGACCCCATGCGCACTAACTATGGCTACACCTTC	TRBJ1-2	many	.	TRBV11-2
CASSYSQLIQETQYF	TGTGCCAGCAGTTACTCGCAACTAATCCAAGAGACCCAGTACTTC	TRBJ2-5	many	.	TRBV6-5
CASSLADTQYF	TGTGCCAGCAGCCTCGCGGATACGCAGTATTTT	TRBJ2-3	few	.	TRBV7-2
CASRPTLEETQYF	TGTGCCAGCAGGCCGACTCTCGAAGAGACCCAGTACTTC	TRBJ2-5	.	.	TRBV6-1
CASSPQGDRGNYGYTF	TGTGCCAGCAGCCCTCAAGGGGACAGGGGAAACTATGGCTACACCTTC	TRBJ1-2	many	TRBD1	TRBV11-2
CASSLGTKQYF	TGTGCCAGCAGTTTGGGGACCAAGCAGTACTTC	TRBJ2-7	many	.	TRBV12-3/TRBV12-4
CAWSGEAAWEGYTF	TGTGCCTGGAGTGGGGAGGCAGCCTGGGAAGGCTACACCTTC	TRBJ1-2	.	.	TRBV30
CASSFRDRYQPQHF	TGTGCCAGCAGTTTCCGGGACAGATATCAGCCCCAGCATTTT	TRBJ1-5	many	TRBD1	TRBV12-3/TRBV12-4
CASTAQPSNYGYTF	TGTGCCAGTACTGCCCAGCCGTCTAACTATGGCTACACCTTC	TRBJ1-2	many	.	TRBV19
CSARPTDPQRETQYF	TGCAGTGCTAGACCCACGGACCCCCAGAGGGAGACCCAGTACTTC	TRBJ2-5	many	.	TRBV20-1
CASSFGQGTAETQYF	TGTGCCAGCAGCTTCGGACAGGGAACAGCGGAGACCCAGTACTTC	TRBJ2-5	.	TRBD1	TRBV11-1
CASSPYGEQYF	TGTGCCAGCAGCCCTTACGGCGAGCAGTACTTC	TRBJ2-7	.	.	TRBV3-1
CASSEKGLNTEAFF	TGCGCCAGCAGTGAGAAGGGTTTGAACACTGAAGCTTTCTTT	TRBJ1-1	many	.	TRBV10-1
CASHRDRAYEQYF	TGTGCCAGCCACCGGGACAGAGCCTACGAGCAGTACTTC	TRBJ2-7	many	TRBD1	TRBV28
CASRTGGSNSPLHF	TGTGCCAGCCGGACAGGGGGATCTAATTCACCCCTCCACTTT	TRBJ1-6	many	TRBD1	TRBV6-5
CASSLILVAGELFF	TGTGCCAGCAGCTTAATACTAGTGGCCGGGGAGCTGTTTTTT	TRBJ2-2	many	.	TRBV7-2
CASSRTRWGVNYGYTF	TGCGCCAGCAGCCGGACCCGGTGGGGGGTTAACTATGGCTACACCTTC	TRBJ1-2	few	.	TRBV5-1
CASSPTPGQNYGYTF	TGCGCCAGCAGCCCTACCCCGGGACAGAACTATGGCTACACCTTC	TRBJ1-2	many	TRBD1	TRBV5-1
CASSYAPGTSREEYF	TGTGCCAGCAGTTACGCCCCCGGGACATCCCGCGAGGAGTACTTC	TRBJ2-4	.	.	TRBV6-5
CASSQGLAGVYEQYF	TGTGCCAGCAGCCAAGGACTAGCGGGGGTCTACGAGCAGTACTTC	TRBJ2-7	few	TRBD2	TRBV14
CASSLAGTGKMETQYF	TGTGCCAGCAGCTTAGCCGGGACAGGGAAAATGGAGACCCAGTACTTC	TRBJ2-5	many	TRBD1	TRBV7-8
CASSVGALPSAYEQYF	TGTGCCAGCAGCGTAGGCGCACTACCGTCTGCCTACGAGCAGTACTTC	TRBJ2-7	.	.	TRBV9
CASSFEEGGYEQYF	TGTGCCAGCAGCTTTGAGGAGGGGGGATACGAGCAGTACTTC	TRBJ2-7	many	.	TRBV5-8
CSARDSPATYEQYF	TGCAGTGCTAGAGATTCCCCCGCTACCTACGAGCAGTACTTC	TRBJ2-7	many	.	TRBV20-1
CASSSGGMSYEQYF	TGTGCCAGCAGTTCGGGGGGCATGTCCTACGAGCAGTACTTC	TRBJ2-7	.	.	TRBV6-5
CATTGRDYGYTF	TGTGCCACCACCGGACGTGACTATGGCTACACCTTC	TRBJ1-2	many	.	TRBV12-3/TRBV12-4
CAIARSGQFSGNTIYF	TGTGCCATCGCACGAAGCGGACAGTTCTCTGGAAACACCATATATTTT	TRBJ1-3	many	.	TRBV10-3
CASSQGDTEAFF	TGTGCCAGCAGTCAGGGTGACACTGAAGCTTTCTTT	TRBJ1-1	many	.	TRBV11-2
CASSIIQGGGSEQYF	TGTGCCAGTAGTATAATCCAGGGAGGGGGATCCGAGCAGTACTTC	TRBJ2-7	few	.	TRBV19
CASSLGAGGRTEAFF	TGTGCCAGCAGCTTAGGGGCAGGGGGCAGAACTGAAGCTTTCTTT	TRBJ1-1	many	TRBD1	TRBV7-8
CASSLRGQVSNQPQHF	TGTGCCAGCAGCTTAAGAGGGCAGGTTAGCAATCAGCCCCAGCATTTT	TRBJ1-5	many	.	TRBV7-8
CASSTWSGGGYEQYF	TGCGCCAGCAGCACCTGGAGCGGGGGGGGCTACGAGCAGTACTTC	TRBJ2-7	many	TRBD2	TRBV5-1
CSARTVEAFF	TGCAGTGCGAGGACAGTTGAAGCTTTCTTT	TRBJ1-1	.	.	TRBV20-1
CASSYGQGRSEQYF	TGTGCCAGCAGTTACGGGCAGGGGCGAAGCGAGCAGTACTTC	TRBJ2-7	many	.	TRBV6-2/TRBV6-3